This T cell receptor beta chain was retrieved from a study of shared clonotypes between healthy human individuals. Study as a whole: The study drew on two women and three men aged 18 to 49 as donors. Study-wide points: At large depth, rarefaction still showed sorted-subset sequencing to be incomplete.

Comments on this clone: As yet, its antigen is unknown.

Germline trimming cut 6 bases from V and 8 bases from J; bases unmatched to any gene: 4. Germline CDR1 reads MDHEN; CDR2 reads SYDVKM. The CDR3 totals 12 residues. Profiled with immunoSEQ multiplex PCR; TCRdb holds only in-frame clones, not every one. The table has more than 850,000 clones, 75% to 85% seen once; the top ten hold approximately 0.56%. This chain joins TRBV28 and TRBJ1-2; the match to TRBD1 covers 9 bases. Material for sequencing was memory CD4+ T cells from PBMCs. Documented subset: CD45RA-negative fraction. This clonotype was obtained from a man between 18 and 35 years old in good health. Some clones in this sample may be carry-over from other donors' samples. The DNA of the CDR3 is TGTGCCAGCAGGGGGACAGGGCGCGGCTACACCTTC. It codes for CASRGTGRGYTF.